This T cell receptor beta chain comes out of a study of Ad26.COV2.S vaccination and SARS-CoV-2 variants. As for the study in general: Vaccine-arm donor from the placebo-controlled COV1001 Ad26.COV2.S trial. Intramuscular Ad26.COV2.S doses were given once or twice, 56 days apart.

The CDR3 totals 15 residues. CDR1 is KGHSH and CDR2 is LQKENI in the germline V gene. The ends were cut back, 1 base at V and 0 bases at J, with 8 bases in the middle. Broader study findings: Spike-specific TCR breadth was greater in vaccine than placebo recipients. Breadth of non-spike TCRs did not differ between vaccinees and placebo recipients.

Generated by immunoSEQ multiplex PCR, the TCRdb table keeps only in-frame clones and is missing some. This table has hundreds of thousands of clones, approximately 89% appearing once. The treatment here: over 15 received Ad26.COV2.S at low or high dose, single or two shots; 5 received placebo; per-sample allocation not given. Sample collection was performed on day 63 after the first vaccine or placebo injection. Comment on this clone: Antigen specificity is unknown.

Sequenced material: peripheral blood, taken in a trial of Ad26.COV2.S vaccine versus placebo. The gene calls are TRBV18 and TRBJ2-3, with D possibly called TRBD1 or TRBD2 (5 bases each). This receptor was identified in a person between 18 and 60 years old who received the Ad26.COV2.S COVID-19 vaccine or a placebo. The CDR3 spells CASSPRDPSTDTQYF. CDR3 nucleotides: TGTGCCAGCTCACCACGGGACCCTAGCACAGATACGCAGTATTTT. The variable domain in full, with the rest retrieved from reference TRBV18 and TRBJ2-3, is NAGVMQNPRHLVRRRGQEARLRCSPMKGHSHVYWYRQLPEEGLKFMVYLQKENIIDESGMPKERFSAEFPKEGPSILRIQQVVRGDSAAYFCASSPRDPSTDTQYFGPGTRLTVL.